This T cell receptor beta chain was observed in a study of T cells after yellow fever vaccination. Making TCR cDNA involved 5'RACE template switching, which added UMIs and a universal primer site. TCRdb analysed the 5' RACE reads with MiXCR anew, one entry per CDR3 protein. The sample has about 260,000 distinct CDR3 sequences, about an eighth seen once. V gave up 1 base and J gave up 9 bases, with 12 bases separating them. Germline-derived CDR1 and CDR2 are MNHEY and SVGAGI. This CDR3 has 14 residues. Whole-study findings and limits: There was a small share of clonotypes that showed up in both the CD4 and CD8 compartments. Abundant bulk-population clonotypes could contaminate the FACS-sorted repertoires.

With regard to this clonotype: Its antigen is not identified.

This chain links TRBV6-5 with TRBJ2-2; D is perhaps TRBD1 (6 bases). The receptor was derived from a man younger than 45 who received the YFV17D yellow fever vaccine. Sequencing used CD4+ T cells sorted from PBMCs, obtained 45 days after the yellow fever booster vaccination. The CDR3 sequence: CASSYWNRDRELFF. The CDR3 nucleotides are TGTGCCAGCAGTTACTGGAACAGGGATCGGGAGCTGTTTTTT.